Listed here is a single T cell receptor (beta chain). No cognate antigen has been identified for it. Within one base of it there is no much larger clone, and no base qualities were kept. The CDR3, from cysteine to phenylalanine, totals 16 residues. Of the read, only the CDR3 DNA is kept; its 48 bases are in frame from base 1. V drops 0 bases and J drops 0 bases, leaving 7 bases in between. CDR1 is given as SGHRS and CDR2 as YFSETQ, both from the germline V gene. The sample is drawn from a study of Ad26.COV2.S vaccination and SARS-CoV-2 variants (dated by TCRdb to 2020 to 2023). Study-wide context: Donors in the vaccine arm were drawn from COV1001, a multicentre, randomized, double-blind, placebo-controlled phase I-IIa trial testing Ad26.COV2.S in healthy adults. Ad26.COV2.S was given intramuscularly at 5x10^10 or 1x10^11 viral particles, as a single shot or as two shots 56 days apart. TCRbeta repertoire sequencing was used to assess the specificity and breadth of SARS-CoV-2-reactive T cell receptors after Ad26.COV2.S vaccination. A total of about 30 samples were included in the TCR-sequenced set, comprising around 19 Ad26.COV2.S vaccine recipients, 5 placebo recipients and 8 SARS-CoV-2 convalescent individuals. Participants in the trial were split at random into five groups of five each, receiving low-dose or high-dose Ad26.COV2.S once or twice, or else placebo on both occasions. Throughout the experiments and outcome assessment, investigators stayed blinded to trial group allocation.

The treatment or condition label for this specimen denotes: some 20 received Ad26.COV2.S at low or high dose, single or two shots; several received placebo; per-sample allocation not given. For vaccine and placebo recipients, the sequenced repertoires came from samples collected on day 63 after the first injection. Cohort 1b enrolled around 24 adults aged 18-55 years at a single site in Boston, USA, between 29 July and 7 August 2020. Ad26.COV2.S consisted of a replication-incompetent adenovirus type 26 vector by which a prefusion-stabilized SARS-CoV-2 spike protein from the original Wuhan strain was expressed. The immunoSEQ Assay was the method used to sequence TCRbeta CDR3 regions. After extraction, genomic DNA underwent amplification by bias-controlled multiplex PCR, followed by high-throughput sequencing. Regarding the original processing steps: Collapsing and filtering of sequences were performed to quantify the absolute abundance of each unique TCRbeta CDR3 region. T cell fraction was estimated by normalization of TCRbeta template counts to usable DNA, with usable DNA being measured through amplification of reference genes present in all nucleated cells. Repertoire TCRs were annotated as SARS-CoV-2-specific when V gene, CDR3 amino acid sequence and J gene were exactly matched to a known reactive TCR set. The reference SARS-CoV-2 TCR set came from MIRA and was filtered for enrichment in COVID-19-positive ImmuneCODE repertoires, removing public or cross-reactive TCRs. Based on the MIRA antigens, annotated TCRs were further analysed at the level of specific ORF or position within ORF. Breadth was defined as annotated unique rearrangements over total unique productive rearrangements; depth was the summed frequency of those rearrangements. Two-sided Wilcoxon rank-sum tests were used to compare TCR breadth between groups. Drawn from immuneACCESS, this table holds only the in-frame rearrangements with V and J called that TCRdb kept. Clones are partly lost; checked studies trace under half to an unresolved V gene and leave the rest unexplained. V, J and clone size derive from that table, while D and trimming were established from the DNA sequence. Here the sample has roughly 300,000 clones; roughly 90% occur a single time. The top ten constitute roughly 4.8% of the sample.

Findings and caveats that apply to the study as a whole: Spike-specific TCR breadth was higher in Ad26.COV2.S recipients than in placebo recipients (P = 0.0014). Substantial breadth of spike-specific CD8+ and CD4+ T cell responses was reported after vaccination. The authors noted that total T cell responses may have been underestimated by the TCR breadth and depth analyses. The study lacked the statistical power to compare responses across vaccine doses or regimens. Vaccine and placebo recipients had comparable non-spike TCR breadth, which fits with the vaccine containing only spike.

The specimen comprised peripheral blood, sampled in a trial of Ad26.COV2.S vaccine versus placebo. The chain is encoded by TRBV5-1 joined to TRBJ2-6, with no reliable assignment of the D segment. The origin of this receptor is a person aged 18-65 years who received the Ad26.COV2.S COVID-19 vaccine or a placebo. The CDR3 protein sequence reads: CASSLGFTSGANVLTF. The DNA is TGCGCCAGCAGCTTGGGCTTTACCTCTGGGGCCAACGTCCTGACTTTC.